This entry describes one TCR beta chain. The sample belongs to a study of cytotoxic CD8 clonotypes in ibrutinib-treated CLL. The overall study: IGHV unmutated 17 to 18; relapsed/refractory more than ten; treatment-naive roughly 14.

Germline CDR1 MNHEY, CDR2 SMNVEV (reference sequence). V lost 6 bases and J lost 4, with 15 bases in between. This CDR3 is built from 14 residues. Deep sequencing aimed at 1 in 200,000 to 1 in 1 million T cells' resolution. Repertoires were generated with immunoSEQ multiplex PCR, while TCRdb's copy carries only in-frame clones and drops some. Altogether 200,000 to 250,000 clones are present, roughly 73% being singletons, with the ten largest covering about an eighth. J is TRBJ2-5 and V is TRBV27, with D possibly TRBD1 on 5 matching bases. The origin of this receptor is a human donor with chronic lymphocytic leukemia. Here the sequenced sample was PBMCs, taken after 12 months of ibrutinib treatment. The CDR3 sequence is CASSSTVRRETQYF. The CDR3 nucleotides read TGTGCCAGCAGCTCGACAGTGCGCCGAGAGACCCAGTACTTC.